Listed below are T cell receptor beta chains from one sample, sequenced in a study of T cells in Graves' hyperthyroidism and ophthalmopathy. A single record per CDR3 protein comes from TCRdb applying MiXCR to the multiplex PCR reads. The sample yields 750,000 to 900,000 distinct CDR3 sequences, around 39% seen once. The sequenced material came from blood. These receptors were taken from a man aged 18 to 29 with Graves' hyperthyroidism. Both conserved end residues are part of each CDR3. D genes are given only for firm matches. Not every row has a clone size; where given, it reads once, few, many or a size class.

d_call | j_call | clone_size | v_call | cdr3_nt | cdr3_aa
- | TRBJ2-7 | - | TRBV14 | TGTGCCAGACGAGACCGAGGGTTTTACGAGCAGTACTTC | CARRDRGFYEQYF
- | TRBJ2-5 | few | TRBV7-9 | TGTGCCAGCAGCCCGGAGCGGGAAGAGACCCAGTACTTC | CASSPEREETQYF
TRBD1 | TRBJ1-3 | many | TRBV5-1 | TGCGCCAGCAGCTTGTGGACAGGGGAGGGCATATATTTT | CASSLWTGEGIYF
TRBD1 | TRBJ2-7 | - | TRBV10-3 | TGTGCCATCAGTGAGCAGGGGGCATGGGAGCAGTACTTC | CAISEQGAWEQYF
TRBD1 | TRBJ2-6 | few | TRBV5-1 | TGCGCCAGCAGCTTGGATGGGACAGGGGGCTATGGGGCCAACGTCCTGACTTTC | CASSLDGTGGYGANVLTF
- | TRBJ2-5 | - | TRBV10-3 | TGTGCCAGCAGTTACGAGCGAGGGGAGACCCAGTACTTC | CASSYERGETQYF
- | TRBJ1-1 | many | TRBV29-1 | TGCAGCGTTGGTGTCACTGAAGCTTTCTTT | CSVGVTEAFF
- | TRBJ1-5 | few | TRBV7-2 | TGTGCCAGCTCACCATACGGAACGGGTGTCAATCAGCCCCAGCATTTT | CASSPYGTGVNQPQHF
- | TRBJ2-7 | - | TRBV4-1 | TGCACCAGCAGCCAAACGTGGGGCGGCGTGACTTCCTACGAGCAGTACTTC | CTSSQTWGGVTSYEQYF
- | TRBJ2-5 | many | TRBV2 | TGTGCCAGCACCTGGAGGGAGACCCAGTACTTC | CASTWRETQYF
- | TRBJ2-7 | few | TRBV5-1 | TGCGCCAGCAGCATCGATTACTACGAGCAGTACTTC | CASSIDYYEQYF
- | TRBJ2-2 | few | TRBV7-6 | TGTGCTAGCAGCTTAGAGGGAGGCAGGGCCACCGGGGAGCTGTTTTTT | CASSLEGGRATGELFF
- | TRBJ1-2 | - | TRBV15 | TGTGCCACCAGCAGAGTTCAAACAGGGAGGGGAGGCTACACCTTC | CATSRVQTGRGGYTF
TRBD1 | TRBJ2-2 | - | TRBV6-5 | TGTGCCAGCAGTTATACGGACAGGGGCTTGGGAGTGCTGTTTTTT | CASSYTDRGLGVLFF
- | TRBJ1-1 | - | TRBV7-8 | TGTGCCAGCAGCTTAGCGGGAGGGTACGGGACTGAAGCTTTCTTT | CASSLAGGYGTEAFF
- | TRBJ2-2 | few | TRBV19 | TGTGCCAGTAGTACCAAAGCGGTCGGGGAGCTGTTTTTT | CASSTKAVGELFF
- | TRBJ1-6 | many | TRBV5-6 | TGTGCCAGCAGCTCAACGGGGAGATACTCACCCCTCCACTTT | CASSSTGRYSPLHF
TRBD2 | TRBJ2-7 | few | TRBV7-2 | TGTGCCAGCAGCAGACTAGCGGGAGACATCTACGAGCAGTACTTC | CASSRLAGDIYEQYF
TRBD1 | TRBJ1-5 | many | TRBV19 | TGTGCCAGTAGTGCGACAGGGATCGGCAATCAGCCCCAGCATTTT | CASSATGIGNQPQHF
- | TRBJ2-7 | many | TRBV24-1 | TGTGCCACCAGTGTTTTACAGGGTTCACCTCCCTACGAGCAGTACTTC | CATSVLQGSPPYEQYF
TRBD1 | TRBJ2-2 | - | TRBV25-1 | TGTGCCAGCAGTTCCCCGGACAGGGCGGCCGGGGAGCTGTTTTTT | CASSSPDRAAGELFF
- | TRBJ2-5 | few | TRBV6-1 | TGTGCCAGCAGTGGCCTCGGGGTTGAGACCCAGTACTTC | CASSGLGVETQYF
- | TRBJ2-6 | - | TRBV5-1 | TGTGCCAGCAGCTCGCCGGGACGGGGCTCTGGGGCCAACGTCCTGACTTTC | CASSSPGRGSGANVLTF
TRBD1 | TRBJ2-5 | few | TRBV7-3 | TGTGCCAGCAGCTTTACGACAGGGAACCAAGAGACCCAGTACTTC | CASSFTTGNQETQYF
- | TRBJ1-1 | few | TRBV7-6 | TGTGCCAGCAGCTTGGAATACGGCTCGGAAGCTTTCTTT | CASSLEYGSEAFF
- | TRBJ2-3 | - | TRBV13 | TGTGCCAGCAGCTCGATTACACGCACAGATACGCAGTATTTT | CASSSITRTDTQYF
- | TRBJ1-1 | - | TRBV3-1 | TGTGCCAGCAGCCAAAGGCAGGGGAGGAACACTGAAGCTTTCTTT | CASSQRQGRNTEAFF
- | TRBJ1-5 | - | TRBV5-1 | TGCGCCAGCAGCAGGGAGGGAGGTCAGCCCCAGCATTTT | CASSREGGQPQHF
- | TRBJ1-6 | many | TRBV9 | TGTGCCAGCAGCCCAGAAACGAACTATAATTCACCCCTCCACTTT | CASSPETNYNSPLHF
TRBD1 | TRBJ2-5 | - | TRBV6-1 | TGTGCCAGCAGTCGCACCCGACAGGGGGCAGAGACCCAGTACTTC | CASSRTRQGAETQYF
TRBD2 | TRBJ2-5 | - | TRBV25-1 | TGTGCCAGCACTTCAACGGGGGGTACAGAGACCCAGTACTTC | CASTSTGGTETQYF
- | TRBJ2-2 | - | TRBV2 | TGTGCCAGCACCGAGACGATCGCGAACACCGGGGAGCTGTTTTTT | CASTETIANTGELFF
TRBD1 | TRBJ1-1 | - | TRBV20-1 | TGCAGTGCTTTAGACAGGGTCGGAACTGAAGCTTTCTTT | CSALDRVGTEAFF
TRBD2 | TRBJ2-7 | - | TRBV7-3 | TGTGCCAGCAGGGTCACTAGCGGACACTCCTACGAGCAGTACTTC | CASRVTSGHSYEQYF
TRBD1 | TRBJ2-7 | few | TRBV2 | TGTGCCAGCAGTTACTGGGGACAGGGCAGCACCTACGAGCAGTACTTC | CASSYWGQGSTYEQYF
- | TRBJ1-3 | - | TRBV12-3/TRBV12-4 | TGTGCCAGCAGTTTAGCGGGGGGGCAGGCCCTTGGAAACACCATATATTTT | CASSLAGGQALGNTIYF
- | TRBJ1-1 | - | TRBV19 | TGTGCCAGTAGTATAGCCTACGGGGGCACTGAAGCTTTCTTT | CASSIAYGGTEAFF
- | TRBJ1-2 | few | TRBV20-1 | TGCAGTGCTTCCTTTCCGGACGAGGATGGCTACACCTTC | CSASFPDEDGYTF
TRBD1 | TRBJ2-7 | few | TRBV4-1 | TGCGCCAGCAAGGGACAGGGGCAGGGAGAGCAGTACTTC | CASKGQGQGEQYF
TRBD2 | TRBJ2-5 | many | TRBV9 | TGTGCCAGCAGCAAAGAAGGTGGGGGACTACCGAGGGAGACCCAGTACTTC | CASSKEGGGLPRETQYF
TRBD2 | TRBJ2-5 | - | TRBV20-1 | TGCAGTGCTAGAGAACTAGCGGAACAAGAGACCCAGTACTTC | CSARELAEQETQYF